This T cell receptor (beta chain) was sequenced for a study of shared clonotypes between healthy human individuals. Overall study: Each donor's CD4 naive and CD4 memory cells filled three plates apiece, CD8 naive two, and CD8 memory one.

Per sorted-subset replicate PCR, input was approximately 0.2 ug DNA, representing around 30,000 T cell genomes. The assay was immunoSEQ multiplex PCR, and TCRdb's table has in-frame clones only and misses some. The sample shows around 750,000 clones, roughly 70% of them seen only once. From germline, CDR1 is LNHDA and CDR2 SQIVND (reference sequence). The CDR3 covers 15 residues. V lost 9 bases to trimming and J lost 2 bases; unmatched junction nucleotides: 11. This receptor was obtained from a woman aged 25 to 45 in good health. Sequences were obtained from memory CD4+ T cells sorted from blood. Subset here: CD45RA-negative fraction. The chain couples TRBV19 to TRBJ2-7; TRBD2 matches 9 bases. CDR3 nucleotide sequence: TGTGCCAGAACAAGGAAACTAGCGGGTACCTACGAGCAGTACTTC. It specifies CARTRKLAGTYEQYF.